Sequencing of this TCR beta chain was carried out in a study of blood T cells in healthy people across ages. Study background: Through template switching, about one barcoded beta molecule was captured per two T cells, as measured in model experiments.

Per the germline V gene, CDR1 is MNHEY and CDR2 is SVGEGT. Trimming cost V 3 bases and J 5 bases, with 23 bases left between them. CDR3 size: 18 residues. For the second PCR, which ran for roughly 6 to 12 cycles, a sample-barcoded 5' primer and a J-beta primer mix were used. Each cDNA molecule carried a tag from a template-switch adaptor that contained 12 random nucleotides. TCRdb fed the 5' RACE reads into MiXCR, producing one record per CDR3 protein. This table has over 1.5 million distinct CDR3 sequences, roughly 49% appearing once. Donation came from healthy Caucasian individuals in Russia who were aged about 6 to 95.

This receptor was obtained from a woman aged 40 to 50 in good health. Sequencing was done on a sample of blood. The rearrangement joins TRBV6-2 or TRBV6-3 to TRBJ1-5, with a possible D match to TRBD1 (6 bases). The CDR3 here is CASSYRAGDIPTYQPQHF. In DNA, the CDR3 is TGTGCCAGCAGTTATAGGGCAGGGGACATACCTACCTATCAGCCCCAGCATTTT.